The 30 T cell receptor beta chains presented below share a single source sample, sequenced in a study of blood T cell repertoires in COVID-19. Assay used: immunoSEQ multiplex PCR; TCRdb lists only in-frame clones, some missing. The table includes some 200,000 clones, 88% detected once. The material sequenced was peripheral blood. Receptors originate from a man aged 65-85 years with acute or convalescent COVID-19.

This clone turned up a few times. The V call is TRBV5-8, the J call TRBJ2-7, with TRBD1 matching over 7 bases. This CDR3 spans 13 amino acids. The germline gives CDR1 SGHTS, CDR2 YDEGEE. Losses at the gene ends were 1 base for V and 6 bases for J; bases not matched to a gene: 4. The chain's CDR3 is CASSLQGVREQYF. For the CDR3, the DNA is TGTGCCAGCAGCTTGCAGGGGGTCCGCGAGCAGTACTTC.

The gene calls are TRBV18 and TRBJ1-1; tentative D call: TRBD1 (6 bases). The CDR3 is 15 residues long. Germline lookup yields CDR1 KGHSH and CDR2 LQKENI. V lost 0 bases and J 3 bases, leaving 11 bases between the germline ends. CDR3 sequence reads: CASSPPHRAYTEAFF. CDR3 DNA: TGTGCCAGCTCACCACCGCACAGGGCGTACACTGAAGCTTTCTTT.

This sequence joins TRBV15 and TRBJ2-7; maybe TRBD2 (6 bases). V was cut by 6 bases and J by 2 bases, with 14 bases left in between. Germline lookup yields CDR1 LNHNV and CDR2 YYDKDF (reference sequence). The CDR3 runs 14 residues. In DNA, the CDR3 is TGTGCCACCAGTAGGAGGGGATCAACCTACGAGCAGTACTTC. Translating gives CATSRRGSTYEQYF.

The chain employs TRBV27 and TRBJ1-2, with 7 positions matching TRBD1. CDR1 and CDR2 (germline): MNHEY, SMNVEV (reference sequence). V was pared by 8 bases and J by 2 bases, with 8 bases of the junction left unmatched. CDR3 length equals 14 residues. CDR3 protein: CASGGRGQNYGYTF. The DNA of the CDR3 is TGTGCCAGCGGGGGAAGGGGGCAGAACTATGGCTACACCTTC.

The chain uses TRBV24-1 and TRBJ2-5; D unresolved. In germline, CDR1 is KGHDR, CDR2 SFDVKD. CDR3 length: 17 amino acids. V lost 5 bases, J lost 2 bases, and 20 bases lay in between. CDR3 nucleotide sequence: TGTGCCACCAGTGCTTATTCTGGAGTTGATTTACAAGAGACCCAGTACTTC. Its translation: CATSAYSGVDLQETQYF.

This clone was counted between two and nine times. V is TRBV19 and J is TRBJ2-7; D uncertain. The CDR3 contains 13 residues. Germline loops: CDR1 LNHDA, CDR2 SQIVND (reference sequence). Trimming cost V 0 bases and J 7 bases, with 10 bases left between them. Written as DNA, the CDR3 is TGTGCCAGTAGTATAGAGCTATACGGGGAGCAGTACTTC. Its protein product is CASSIELYGEQYF.

The rearrangement joins TRBV6-5 to TRBJ1-2; D is possibly TRBD1 (6 bases). The CDR3 totals 13 residues. The V end lost 4 bases, the J end lost 6 bases, and 12 bases lay between the germline ends. Germline values: CDR1 MNHEY, CDR2 SVGAGI. The CDR3 here is CASSLQGGNGYTF. Here the CDR3 DNA reads TGTGCCAGCAGTTTACAGGGAGGGAATGGCTACACCTTC.

The rearrangement uses TRBV6-5 and TRBJ1-2; 7 nucleotides agree with TRBD1. Germline trimming cut 6 bases from V and 4 bases from J; bases unmatched to any gene: 8. The CDR3 is made up of 14 amino acids. CDR1 is MNHEY, CDR2 SVGAGI, per germline. The CDR3 nucleotides read TGTGCCAGCAGGGGGGACAGCGCCCGCTATGGCTACACCTTC. This encodes CASRGDSARYGYTF.

The chain employs TRBV19 and TRBJ2-7; a possible D gene is TRBD1 (8 bases). Germline CDR1 and CDR2: LNHDA and SQIVND (reference sequence). The ends were cut back, 10 bases at V and 2 bases at J, with 24 bases in the middle. The CDR3 consists of 16 residues. CDR3 loop: CATTDRGGTRPYEQYF. CDR3 bases: TGTGCCACCACTGACAGGGGAGGGACCAGACCCTACGAGCAGTACTTC.

The rearrangement joins TRBV27 to TRBJ2-3; TRBD1 aligns across 8 bases. Germline CDR1 MNHEY, CDR2 SMNVEV (reference sequence). Trimming at V came to 4 bases and at J to 1 base, leaving 4 bases not matched to a gene. The CDR3 runs 15 residues. CDR3 sequence reads: CASSWQGAGTDTQYF. The CDR3 DNA reads TGTGCCAGCAGTTGGCAGGGGGCAGGCACAGATACGCAGTATTTT.

The chain joins TRBV7-2 to TRBJ2-2; perhaps TRBD2 as D (6 bases). Germline lookup yields CDR1 SGHTA and CDR2 FQGNSA. The length of the CDR3 is 13 residues. V shed 8 bases and J shed 3 bases, with 10 bases lying between them. The CDR3 DNA reads as TGTGCCAGCCGCCGGGACTACACCGGGGAGCTGTTTTTT. This codes for CASRRDYTGELFF.

This rearrangement joins TRBV3-1 (or the pseudogene TRBV3-2) to TRBJ2-7, with 11 bases that match TRBD2. V was pared by 1 base and J by 5 bases, with 7 bases of the junction left unmatched. The CDR3 loop spans 16 amino acids. CDR1 is LGHDT and CDR2 is YNNKEL in the germline V gene (reference sequence). The CDR3 is CASSQGASGRIDEQYF. In DNA, the CDR3 is TGTGCCAGCAGCCAAGGGGCTAGCGGGAGGATTGACGAGCAGTACTTC.

V usage is TRBV5-4 and J usage is TRBJ1-2; 8 nucleotides agree with TRBD1. Germline trimming cut 0 bases from V and 8 bases from J; bases unmatched to any gene: 6. Germline CDR1 and CDR2: SGHNT and YYREEE (reference sequence). There are 14 residues in the CDR3. The CDR3 nucleotides read TGTGCCAGCAGCTTGGTTAGGCAGGGGGCAGGCTACACCTTC. Its protein product is CASSLVRQGAGYTF.

This sequence joins TRBV5-6 and TRBJ1-4, with 7 bases that match TRBD1. Germline trimming cut 5 bases from V and 6 bases from J; bases unmatched to any gene: 10. There are 15 residues in the CDR3. Germline values: CDR1 SGHDT, CDR2 YYEEEE. The CDR3 region has the DNA TGTGCCAGCAGTACTTTGGACAGGAACTATGAAAAACTGTTTTTT. Translated: CASSTLDRNYEKLFF.

This sequence joins TRBV30 and TRBJ1-2; D uncertain. Trimming took off 4 bases at V and 4 bases at J, with 16 bases between the two ends. Germline CDR1 and CDR2: GTSNPN and SVGIG (reference sequence). This CDR3 comprises 14 residues. CDR3 in amino acids: CAWNLYDEGYGYTF. In DNA, the CDR3 is TGTGCCTGGAATCTGTACGATGAGGGCTATGGCTACACCTTC.

J is TRBJ1-5 and V is TRBV12-3 or TRBV12-4; D gene uncertain. The CDR3 contains 13 residues. V gave up 2 bases and J gave up 7 bases, with 9 bases separating them. In DNA, the CDR3 is TGTGCCAGCAGTTTACATACGAGCCAGCCCCAGCATTTT. It yields the protein CASSLHTSQPQHF.

The chain uses TRBV14 and TRBJ2-2; TRBD2 matches at 7 bases. The germline CDR1 and CDR2 sequences are SGHDN and FVKESK. The trim removed 4 bases at V and 4 bases at J, leaving 9 bases unmatched. The CDR3 sequence is 16 residues long. CDR3 sequence (DNA): TGTGCCAGCAGCCCCTTGGCGGGAGTGGTCACCGGGGAGCTGTTTTTT. It is translated as CASSPLAGVVTGELFF.

The V call is TRBV25-1, the J call TRBJ2-7; perhaps TRBD2 as D (6 bases). Germline CDR1 MGHDK, CDR2 SYGVNS. This CDR3 contains 16 residues. V was clipped by 3 bases and J by 2 bases, with 17 bases between them. CDR3 amino acids: CASSDSPGTPPYEQYF. In DNA form, the CDR3 reads TGTGCCAGCAGTGATTCCCCGGGGACTCCCCCCTACGAGCAGTACTTC.

This clone was recorded only once. The chain uses TRBV4-1 and TRBJ1-1; 7 bases fit TRBD1. The CDR3 runs 16 residues. V lost 4 bases, J lost 2 bases, and 10 bases stayed unmatched. The germline V gene encodes CDR1 MGHRA and CDR2 YSYEKL. CDR3 in amino acids: CASSPRGGTVNTEAFF. The CDR3 nucleotides are TGCGCCAGCAGCCCCCGGGGCGGGACAGTAAACACTGAAGCTTTCTTT.

The J gene is TRBJ1-1, the V gene TRBV4-1; D is undetermined. This CDR3 spans 11 amino acids. V gave up 4 bases and J gave up 8 bases, with 8 bases separating them. CDR1 is MGHRA, CDR2 YSYEKL, per germline. The CDR3 here is CASSLAEEAFF. CDR3 DNA: TGCGCCAGCAGCCTTGCCGAGGAAGCTTTCTTT.

The chain employs TRBV19 and TRBJ2-1; 10 bases fit TRBD2. Germline V gene sequence: CDR1 LNHDA, CDR2 SQIVND (reference sequence). The CDR3 is 13 amino acids. This CDR3 reads CSSGRGSYNEQFF. The CDR3 nucleotides are TGTTCTAGCGGGAGAGGATCCTACAATGAGCAGTTCTTC.

The chain joins TRBV5-4 to TRBJ2-7, with TRBD1 identical over 9 bases. Trimming took 0 bases from V and 2 from J; bases not matched to a gene: 3. Germline assignment: CDR1 SGHNT and CDR2 YYREEE (reference sequence). This CDR3 is 15 amino acids long. This CDR3 is CASSLDRGRTYEQYF. CDR3 bases: TGTGCCAGCAGCTTGGACAGGGGGCGAACCTACGAGCAGTACTTC. Complete variable domain (other parts from reference TRBV5-4 and TRBJ2-7): ETGVTQSPTHLIKTRGQQVTLRCSSQSGHNTVSWYQQALGQGPQFIFQYYREEENGRGNFPPRFSGLQFPNYSSELNVNALELDDSALYLCASSLDRGRTYEQYFGPGTRLTVT.

The rearrangement joins TRBV25-1 to TRBJ2-1; 10 bases match TRBD2. Germline V CDR1 and CDR2: MGHDK, SYGVNS. V gave up 5 bases and J gave up 10 bases; unmatched junction bases: 8. This CDR3 is built from 14 residues. The CDR3 DNA reads TGTGCCAGCAGTATCTCTAGCGGGAGTCTCGAGCAGTTCTTC. It translates to CASSISSGSLEQFF.

The chain couples TRBV20-1 to TRBJ2-3, with TRBD2 identical over 11 bases. Losses at the gene ends were 3 bases for V and 4 bases for J; bases not matched to a gene: 15. Germline V gives CDR1 DFQATT, CDR2 SNEGSKA (reference sequence). This CDR3 comprises 18 residues. The CDR3 bases are TGCAGTGCTAGTCTCGAGGGACTAGCGGAGGTCCGTCCAGATACGCAGTATTTT. It is translated as CSASLEGLAEVRPDTQYF.

This chain uses TRBV12-3 or TRBV12-4 with TRBJ2-1; unclear D gene. The CDR3 is 13 amino acids. The V end lost 7 bases, the J end lost 0 bases, and 7 bases lay between the germline ends. This CDR3 is CASTVSSYNEQFF. CDR3 DNA: TGTGCCAGCACGGTGAGCTCCTACAATGAGCAGTTCTTC.

This sequence joins TRBV7-3 and TRBJ2-2, with D perhaps TRBD1 (5 bases). This CDR3 is 15 amino acids long. V gave up 4 bases and J gave up 4 bases, with 13 bases separating them. CDR1 and CDR2 (germline): SGHTA, FQGTGA. The CDR3 DNA reads TGTGCCAGCAGCTCCGACAGAGGTGGCACCGGGGAGCTGTTTTTT. Its translation is CASSSDRGGTGELFF.

The rearrangement links TRBV9 to TRBJ2-1; the match to TRBD1 covers 9 bases. Germline CDR1 reads SGDLS; CDR2 reads YYNGEE. V lost 4 bases to trimming and J lost 9 bases; unmatched junction nucleotides: 11. This CDR3 is built from 15 residues. DNA of the CDR3: TGTGCCAGCAGCTCTCGACAGGGGGAATATAGTGAGCAGTTCTTC. Translation gives CASSSRQGEYSEQFF.

V and J are TRBV2 and TRBJ1-2, with D maybe TRBD1 (6 bases). The V end was cut by 0 bases, the J end by 6 bases, with 11 bases between. The CDR3 is made up of 14 amino acids. Per the germline V gene, CDR1 is SNHLY and CDR2 is FYNNEI. This CDR3 is CASSEARGGNGYTF. The CDR3 DNA is TGTGCCAGCAGTGAAGCCAGGGGCGGCAATGGCTACACCTTC.

The J gene is TRBJ2-1, the V gene TRBV19; 10 positions match TRBD1. The CDR3 loop spans 12 amino acids. The germline CDR1 and CDR2 sequences are LNHDA and SQIVND (reference sequence). With V trimmed by 10 bases and J by 9 bases, 6 bases remained unmatched. CDR3 loop: CATTGGFGEQFF. CDR3 nucleotides: TGTGCCACGACAGGGGGCTTCGGTGAGCAGTTCTTC. The variable domain in full, completed from reference TRBV19 and TRBJ2-1, reads DGGITQSPKYLFRKEGQNVTLSCEQNLNHDAMYWYRQDPGQGLRLIYYSQIVNDFQKGDIAEGYSVSREKKESFPLTVTSAQKNPTAFYLCATTGGFGEQFFGPGTRLTVL.

The gene calls are TRBV5-8 and TRBJ2-7, with 8 bases lining up with TRBD1. The CDR3 spans 15 residues. CDR1 and CDR2 from the germline V gene are SGHTS and YDEGEE. The V segment lost 0 bases and the J segment 5 bases; nucleotides outside the gene matches: 7. This CDR3 reads CASSLDYLTGDEQYF. CDR3 sequence (DNA): TGTGCCAGCAGCTTGGACTACCTGACAGGGGACGAGCAGTACTTC.